Below are 15 T cell receptor beta chains sequenced from a single sample in a study of blood T cell repertoires in COVID-19. Method: immunoSEQ multiplex PCR; TCRdb's copy keeps in-frame clones and lacks some. The sample contains about 100,000 clones, 75% to 90% of which appear only once. Input material: peripheral blood. The receptor set was obtained from a human donor with active COVID-19. The donor label of this sample is uncertain.

CDR3 loop: CASSYRRGGETQYF. DNA of the CDR3: TGTGCCAGCAGTTACCGCCGGGGGGGAGAGACCCAGTACTTC. This chain uses TRBV6-6 with TRBJ2-5; 8 bases line up with TRBD2. This CDR3 is 14 amino acids long. The V gene end was trimmed by 2 bases and the J gene end by 4 bases; junction bases not matched to a gene: 3. Germline V CDR1 and CDR2: MNHNY, SVGAGI (reference sequence).

This chain connects TRBV9 to TRBJ2-4; 8 positions match TRBD1. The V segment lost 7 bases and the J segment 6 bases; nucleotides outside the gene matches: 9. This CDR3 region has 14 residues. CDR1 is SGDLS, CDR2 YYNGEE, per germline. Written as DNA, the CDR3 is TGTGCCAGCGGTCGGGGGCAGGGGGCAAACATTCAGTACTTC. Residues: CASGRGQGANIQYF.

The chain links TRBV19 to TRBJ2-1; a weak D match, TRBD1 (5 bases). The V end lost 5 bases, the J end lost 0 bases, and 20 bases lay between the germline ends. Germline V gives CDR1 LNHDA, CDR2 SQIVND (reference sequence). The CDR3 loop spans 18 amino acids. In DNA form, the CDR3 reads TGTGCCAGTAGTCCCGCCCACGACAGCCATAGCTCCTACAATGAGCAGTTCTTC. Encoded protein: CASSPAHDSHSSYNEQFF.

The chain links TRBV6-5 to TRBJ2-2; D call uncertain. From germline, CDR1 is MNHEY and CDR2 SVGAGI. The length of the CDR3 is 15 residues. Trimming took off 2 bases at V and 0 bases at J, with 7 bases between the two ends. The CDR3 DNA reads TGTGCCAGCAGTTACGGCAGTCCGAACACCGGGGAGCTGTTTTTT. Encoded protein: CASSYGSPNTGELFF.

The V call is TRBV19, the J call TRBJ1-2, with D tentatively TRBD1 (5 bases). The CDR3 spans 15 residues. Germline V lookup: CDR1 LNHDA, CDR2 SQIVND (reference sequence). Between the trimmed V and J ends, which lost 1 base and 8 bases, there was a span of 17 bases. CDR3 region: CASSIGTGTPGGYTF. The CDR3 region has the DNA TGTGCCAGTAGTATAGGTACGGGGACTCCGGGGGGCTACACCTTC.

This clone was seen only once. The J gene is TRBJ1-1, the V gene TRBV6-2 or TRBV6-3; D is ambiguous. The CDR3 length is 13 residues. Germline V gives CDR1 MNHEY, CDR2 SVGEGT. V dropped 4 bases and J dropped 1 base, with 7 bases sitting between them. CDR3 nucleotide sequence: TGTGCCAGCAGTTTAGCCAGGAACACTGAAGCTTTCTTT. This encodes CASSLARNTEAFF.

V gene TRBV18 combines with J gene TRBJ1-2; 7 bases map to TRBD1. The germline V gene has CDR1 KGHSH and CDR2 LQKENI. Trimming at V came to 3 bases and at J to 3 bases, leaving 4 bases not matched to a gene. The CDR3 covers 14 residues. CDR3 sequence (DNA): TGTGCCAGCTCACCGCGACAGGGAGACTATGGCTACACCTTC. Translation gives CASSPRQGDYGYTF.

The CDR3 protein is CASSTLRPPDFYGYTF. The CDR3 coding sequence is TGTGCCAGTAGTACGTTGAGGCCCCCGGATTTCTATGGCTACACCTTC. The V gene is TRBV19, the J gene TRBJ1-2; no reliable D call. Trimming shortened V by 4 bases and J by 4 bases, and 19 bases separated the two germline ends. This CDR3 spans 16 amino acids. Looked up from germline, CDR1 is LNHDA and CDR2 is SQIVND (reference sequence).

J is TRBJ2-2 and V is TRBV12-5; D is unclear. The CDR3 is made up of 16 amino acids. The V gene's germline CDR1 is LGHNT and CDR2 FRNRAP. Trimming cost V 2 bases and J 7 bases, with 17 bases left between them. DNA for the CDR3: TGTGCTAGTGGTTTGACGACACCCGTGGGCAGCGGGGAGCTGTTTTTT. Its translation is CASGLTTPVGSGELFF.

The chain is built from TRBV6-5 and TRBJ2-2; D possibly corresponds to TRBD2 (7 bases). V was clipped by 10 bases and J by 3 bases, with 15 bases between them. Germline CDR1 MNHEY, CDR2 SVGAGI. This CDR3 comprises 14 residues. CDR3 amino acids: CANGGGGDTGELFF. The CDR3 DNA follows: TGTGCCAACGGAGGGGGGGGAGACACCGGGGAGCTGTTTTTT.

The gene calls are TRBV7-2 and TRBJ1-3, with D uncertain. The CDR3 consists of 13 residues. V lost 2 bases and J lost 8, with 10 bases in between. In germline, CDR1 is SGHTA, CDR2 FQGNSA. In nucleotides, the CDR3 is TGTGCCAGCAGCTTAATAGGCGGGGACACCATATATTTT. Its protein product is CASSLIGGDTIYF.

This chain links TRBV7-2 with TRBJ2-3; the D gene is possibly TRBD1 (5 bases). Germline V gives CDR1 SGHTA, CDR2 FQGNSA. CDR3 length equals 14 residues. V lost 2 bases and J 4 bases, leaving 10 bases between the germline ends. The CDR3 region has the DNA TGTGCCAGCAGCTTATCTTGGGGCCCAGATACGCAGTATTTT. Translation: CASSLSWGPDTQYF.

This rearrangement joins TRBV6-2 or TRBV6-3 to TRBJ1-3; 7 bases are a match to TRBD1. V shed 2 bases and J 2 bases; nucleotides not matched to a gene: 3. The germline CDR1 and CDR2 sequences are MNHEY and SVGEGT. The CDR3 covers 15 residues. The CDR3 bases are TGTGCCAGCAGTTACGGACAGGCGACTGGAAACACCATATATTTT. The encoded protein is CASSYGQATGNTIYF.

V gene TRBV27 combines with J gene TRBJ1-3; the D is unclear. The CDR3 has 14 residues. Deletions cut 4 bases from V and 1 base from J, with 8 bases between. CDR1 is MNHEY, CDR2 SMNVEV, per germline (reference sequence). The CDR3 loop is CASSSRMSGNTIYF. CDR3 nucleotide sequence: TGTGCCAGCAGTTCGCGGATGTCTGGAAACACCATATATTTT.

The V and J genes are TRBV27 and TRBJ1-4; 9 bases line up with TRBD1. The CDR3 runs to 13 residues. With V trimmed by 11 bases and J by 11 bases, 12 bases remained unmatched. Germline V gives CDR1 MNHEY, CDR2 SMNVEV (reference sequence). The CDR3 spells CASSGGTGWKLFF. Here the CDR3 DNA reads TGTGCCTCATCCGGCGGGACAGGGTGGAAACTGTTTTTT.